The source of this T cell receptor beta chain is a study of PD-L1 blockade in urothelial cancer. Study overall: Analyses used blood from 3 weeks (second dose) and 6 weeks after treatment start. A median approximately 140,000 T cells were found in blood samples.

Clones were read by immunoSEQ multiplex PCR, and TCRdb kept only the in-frame ones, dropping some. The data show more than 85,000 clones, with about 89% seen just once and about 0.91% held by the top ten. Sample: PBMCs, taken around atezolizumab (anti-PD-L1) treatment. This sequence was found in a woman of 80 years or more with urothelial cancer.

The CDR3: CASSIGNSGSTDTQYF. As DNA, the CDR3 is TGTGCCAGTAGTATAGGAAATAGCGGAAGCACAGATACGCAGTATTTT. V usage is TRBV19 and J usage is TRBJ2-3, with D perhaps matching TRBD2 (6 bases). Trimming stripped 1 base from V and 0 bases from J, with 11 bases between. CDR3 length: 16 residues. Germline assignment: CDR1 LNHDA and CDR2 SQIVND (reference sequence).